A single sample is the source of the 28 T cell receptor beta chains below, sequenced in a study of blood T cells in healthy people across ages. A second roughly 7 to 12 cycle PCR used barcoded and J-beta primers. TCRdb fed the 5' RACE reads into MiXCR, producing one record per CDR3 protein. The sample lists under 1,000,000 distinct CDR3 sequences; 36% were seen once. Material for sequencing was blood. These receptors originate from a man aged 18 to 30 in good health.

This clonotype came up a few times. The genes are TRBV6-5 and TRBJ2-7; D not certain. V lost 4 bases, J lost 7 bases, and 26 bases lay in between. This CDR3 is built from 17 residues. Germline CDR1 is MNHEY and CDR2 is SVGAGI. CDR3 in amino acids: CASSSQTRSGPIGEQYF. CDR3 coding DNA: TGTGCCAGCAGTTCCCAGACCAGATCTGGCCCAATAGGGGAGCAGTACTTC.

V is TRBV12-3 or TRBV12-4 and J is TRBJ1-1; D gene ambiguous. The ends were cut back, 6 bases at V and 2 bases at J, with 7 bases in the middle. The CDR3 is 12 amino acids. CDR3 loop: CASRVANTEAFF. In DNA form, the CDR3 reads TGTGCCAGCAGGGTTGCCAACACTGAAGCTTTCTTT.

This clonotype was seen a handful of times. The CDR3 coding sequence is TGCAGTGCCCCCGGACAGGCGAACACCGGGGAGCTGTTTTTT. The encoded protein is CSAPGQANTGELFF. The chain is built from TRBV20-1 and TRBJ2-2; TRBD1 agrees at 7 bases. This CDR3 is built from 14 residues. Germline values: CDR1 DFQATT, CDR2 SNEGSKA (reference sequence). The V gene end was trimmed by 6 bases and the J gene end by 0 bases; junction bases not matched to a gene: 4.

This rearrangement joins TRBV6-6 to TRBJ1-1; D might be TRBD1 (6 bases). Per germline, CDR1 MNHNY and CDR2 SVGAGI (reference sequence). This CDR3 has 14 amino acids. V lost 2 bases to trimming and J lost 3 bases, with 10 bases between them. The CDR3, as DNA: TGTGCCAGCAGTTACCAGGGGAGGGACACTGAAGCTTTCTTT. The encoded protein is CASSYQGRDTEAFF.

The gene calls are TRBV2 and TRBJ2-3, with D possibly matching TRBD2 (5 bases). The CDR3 sequence is 10 residues long. V dropped 6 bases and J dropped 8 bases, with 6 bases sitting between them. Germline values: CDR1 SNHLY, CDR2 FYNNEI. This CDR3 is CASRGSTQYF. The CDR3, as DNA: TGTGCCAGCAGAGGGAGTACGCAGTATTTT.

As concerns this clonotype: This clone may be a read error of a much larger clone one base away. The V gene is TRBV29-1, the J gene TRBJ2-3, with 7 bases fitting TRBD1. The CDR3 extends over 14 amino acids. Germline lookup yields CDR1 SQVTM and CDR2 ANQGSEA. V trimming: 3 bases; J trimming: 2 bases; junction bases outside the gene matches: 5. The DNA for the CDR3 is TGCAGCGTTGATACCAGGGGGAACACAGATACGCAGTATTTT. Translated: CSVDTRGNTDTQYF.

There are a few counts of this clonotype. The chain is built from TRBV5-4 and TRBJ1-1; D is possibly TRBD1 (5 bases). V lost 0 bases to trimming and J lost 0 bases, with 9 bases between them. CDR3 length: 15 residues. Germline V lookup: CDR1 SGHNT, CDR2 YYREEE (reference sequence). This chain's CDR3 is CASSLAGAMNTEAFF. Here the CDR3 DNA reads TGTGCCAGCAGCTTGGCCGGGGCCATGAACACTGAAGCTTTCTTT.

The count of this clonotype is one. The chain links TRBV2 to TRBJ2-2, with D unresolved. The V end was cut by 4 bases, the J end by 1 base, with 10 bases between. There are 15 residues in the CDR3. The germline V gene has CDR1 SNHLY and CDR2 FYNNEI. Written as DNA, the CDR3 is TGTGCCAGCAGTGTCAGGCACGGGAACACCGGGGAGCTGTTTTTT. Amino acid sequence: CASSVRHGNTGELFF. Full variable domain (rest looked up from reference TRBV2 and TRBJ2-2): EPEVTQTPSHQVTQMGQEVILRCVPISNHLYFYWYRQILGQKVEFLVSFYNNEISEKSEIFDDQFSVERPDGSNFTLKIRSTKLEDSAMYFCASSVRHGNTGELFFGEGSRLTVL.

The gene calls are TRBV7-6 and TRBJ1-5, with D maybe TRBD1 (5 bases). This CDR3 comprises 15 residues. V lost 4 bases and J lost 0, with 10 bases in between. Germline-derived CDR1 and CDR2 are SGHVS and FNYEAQ. For the CDR3, the DNA is TGTGCCAGCAGCTCGACAGCGAATAGCAATCAGCCCCAGCATTTT. Amino acids: CASSSTANSNQPQHF.

V gene TRBV7-3 combines with J gene TRBJ2-1; D unclear. The CDR3 is 16 amino acids. Germline V lookup: CDR1 SGHTA, CDR2 FQGTGA. V lost 2 bases and J lost 1, with 12 bases in between. As DNA, the CDR3 is TGTGCCAGCAGCTTACAAGGTTTTGGGTCCTACAATGAGCAGTTCTTC. Its translation: CASSLQGFGSYNEQFF.

On this clonotype itself: Given a much more abundant clone one base away, this may be a read error. The chain links TRBV4-3 to TRBJ2-7, with D perhaps matching TRBD1 (5 bases). The J call may not be correct, given that the DNA end is closer to TRBJ2-4. Germline-derived CDR1 and CDR2 are LGHNA and YSLEER. The CDR3 has 16 amino acids. The CDR3 region is CASSQDGSGWIDIQYF. As DNA, the CDR3 is TGCGCCAGCAGCCAAGATGGGTCAGGGTGGATTGACATTCAGTACTTC.

The chain recombines TRBV5-6 with TRBJ2-5; 8 bases match TRBD1. V lost 3 bases, J lost 4 bases, and 11 bases stayed unmatched. This CDR3 is built from 16 residues. Germline V gives CDR1 SGHDT, CDR2 YYEEEE. CDR3 protein: CASSSRTGRVRETQYF. In DNA form, the CDR3 reads TGTGCCAGCAGCTCCCGGACAGGGAGAGTGCGAGAGACCCAGTACTTC.

This clonotype was found a few times. The chain uses TRBV10-3 and TRBJ1-5, with TRBD1 matching over 7 bases. The CDR3 consists of 14 residues. Per germline, CDR1 ENHRY and CDR2 SYGVKD. V lost 6 bases and J lost 9; bases outside the gene matches: 11. CDR3 coding DNA: TGTGCCATCAGCGCGACAGGGTCCGATTCGCCCCAGCATTTT. Amino acids: CAISATGSDSPQHF.

The rearrangement joins TRBV7-9 to TRBJ2-4; 11 bases are a match to TRBD2. The length of the CDR3 is 18 residues. Germline V gene lookup returns CDR1 SEHNR and CDR2 FQNEAQ (reference sequence). V lost 2 bases and J lost 1; bases outside the gene matches: 7. In DNA form, the CDR3 reads TGTGCCAGCAGCTTACCCCCCCGACTAGCGGGGGCCAAAAACATTCAGTACTTC. Amino acid sequence: CASSLPPRLAGAKNIQYF.

The chain is built from TRBV5-1 and TRBJ1-3; the D is unclear. The CDR3 contains 16 residues. The ends were cut back, 0 bases at V and 3 bases at J, with 13 bases in the middle. In germline, CDR1 is SGHRS, CDR2 YFSETQ. Written as DNA, the CDR3 is TGCGCCAGCAGCTTGGAGCCAGGAGGAAATGGAAACACCATATATTTT. Translating it yields CASSLEPGGNGNTIYF.

The rearrangement joins TRBV7-2 to TRBJ2-1; 9 nucleotides line up with TRBD2. The CDR3 contains 15 residues. The V and J ends lost 5 bases and 4 bases, in that order; junction bases with no gene match: 6. The germline V gene has CDR1 SGHTA and CDR2 FQGNSA. The CDR3 DNA follows: TGTGCCAGCAGCCCAGTCGCGGGGGGGTACAATGAGCAGTTCTTC. Amino acids: CASSPVAGGYNEQFF.

In its sample, this clonotype was seen a few times. The V and J genes are TRBV11-2 and TRBJ1-6, with no clear D. The CDR3 spans 13 residues. The V and J ends lost 7 bases and 7 bases respectively, with 11 bases between them. Per germline, CDR1 SGHAT and CDR2 FQNNGV. DNA of the CDR3: TGTGCCAGCACCCGAAATACCAATTCACCCCTCCACTTT. Protein sequence: CASTRNTNSPLHF. Drawing the rest from reference TRBV11-2 and TRBJ1-6, the complete variable domain is EAGVAQSPRYKIIEKRQSVAFWCNPISGHATLYWYQQILGQGPKLLIQFQNNGVVDDSQLPKDRFSAERLKGVDSTLKIQPAKLEDSAVYLCASTRNTNSPLHFGNGTRLTVT.

As for this clonotype: This clone may be a read error of a much larger clone one base away. The chain recombines TRBV2 with TRBJ2-3, with D hard to call. Germline V CDR1 and CDR2: SNHLY, FYNNEI. The CDR3 spans 14 residues. CDR3 bases: TGTGTCAGCAGTGAACACTTATATTTGGATACGCAGTATTTT. Its translation is CVSSEHLYLDTQYF.

The chain carries TRBV10-3 and TRBJ2-1; 9 nucleotides agree with TRBD2. There are 18 residues in the CDR3. The V gene end was trimmed by 4 bases and the J gene end by 6 bases; junction bases not matched to a gene: 16. Germline-derived CDR1 and CDR2 are ENHRY and SYGVKD. The CDR3 region has the DNA TGTGCCATCAGTGCCTCAATGGCGGGGGGGCCTGCCCTCAATGAGCAGTTCTTC. As protein: CAISASMAGGPALNEQFF.

The chain couples TRBV20-1 to TRBJ1-2; D remains ambiguous. V lost 6 bases and J lost 0, with 14 bases in between. This CDR3 comprises 14 residues. From germline, CDR1 is DFQATT and CDR2 SNEGSKA (reference sequence). The CDR3 sequence is CSAPTGDSNYGYTF. The CDR3 bases are TGCAGTGCGCCAACGGGCGACTCTAACTATGGCTACACCTTC.

The rearrangement joins TRBV7-8 to TRBJ2-1; D is unclear. Germline assignment: CDR1 SGHVS and CDR2 FQNEAQ. Trimming cost V 2 bases and J 15 bases, with 20 bases left between them. This CDR3 contains 14 residues. This CDR3 reads CASSLTPSAPLWFF. The CDR3 nucleotides are TGTGCCAGCAGCTTAACGCCTTCCGCCCCTCTTTGGTTCTTC.

As to this clonotype: One base away lies a much larger clone, so this may be a sequencing read error. The gene calls are TRBV20-1 and TRBJ1-4; no clear D. The CDR3 has 13 amino acids. The V gene lost 3 bases and the J gene lost 8 bases, with 13 bases spanning the gap. Germline loops: CDR1 DFQATT, CDR2 SNEGSKA (reference sequence). CDR3 nucleotides: TGCAGTGCTAGGCCCCAGGCGGGGGAAAAACTGTTTTTT. The encoded protein is CSARPQAGEKLFF.

The J gene is TRBJ1-1, the V gene TRBV7-9, with D maybe TRBD1 (6 bases). CDR3 length: 14 residues. V dropped 5 bases and J dropped 0 bases, with 10 bases sitting between them. The germline CDR1 and CDR2 sequences are SEHNR and FQNEAQ (reference sequence). CDR3 coding DNA: TGTGCCAGCAGCCGACAGGACATGAACACTGAAGCTTTCTTT. This translates into CASSRQDMNTEAFF. The whole variable domain, filled in from reference TRBV7-9 and TRBJ1-1, reads DTGVSQNPRHKITKRGQNVTFRCDPISEHNRLYWYRQTLGQGPEFLTYFQNEAQLEKSRLLSDRFSAERPKGSFSTLEIQRTEQGDSAMYLCASSRQDMNTEAFFGQGTRLTVV.

The rearrangement links TRBV7-9 to TRBJ2-3, with 7 bases aligning to TRBD1. V shed 5 bases and J 2 bases; nucleotides not matched to a gene: 13. This CDR3 has 17 amino acids. From germline, CDR1 is SEHNR and CDR2 FQNEAQ (reference sequence). The CDR3 reads CASSTTSQGVNTDTQYF. CDR3 bases: TGTGCCAGCAGCACTACGTCCCAGGGGGTCAACACAGATACGCAGTATTTT.

On this clonotype itself: A much larger clone lies one base from this, so it may be a read error. Here the CDR3 reads CSEGGQQGNEQYF. The CDR3 DNA sequence: TGCAGTGAAGGAGGGCAGCAGGGCAATGAGCAGTACTTC. The chain recombines TRBV20-1 with TRBJ2-4; the D gene is possibly TRBD2 (6 bases). Between the trimmed V and J ends, which lost 7 bases and 13 bases, there was a span of 23 bases. CDR1 and CDR2 (germline): DFQATT, SNEGSKA (reference sequence). The CDR3 loop spans 13 amino acids.

Concerning this clonotype: No conserved phenylalanine or tryptophan is present at the end of the CDR3, so a read error is the likely explanation. The chain carries TRBV4-2 and TRBJ1-4; D uncertain. The length of the CDR3 is 13 residues. Deletions cut 2 bases from V and 8 bases from J, with 9 bases between. The germline gives CDR1 LGHNA, CDR2 YNFKEQ. The CDR3 coding sequence is TGTGCCAGCAGCCAAACCTTCTCGGAAAAACTGTTTATT. Encoded protein: CASSQTFSEKLFI.

V gene TRBV6-5 combines with J gene TRBJ1-4; 7 bases are shared with TRBD1. CDR1 MNHEY and CDR2 SVGAGI come from the germline V gene. The V segment lost 5 bases and the J segment 6 bases; nucleotides outside the gene matches: 3. The CDR3 contains 13 residues. The CDR3 DNA is TGTGCCAGCAGTAGCGGACAGGATGAAAAACTGTTTTTT. This codes for CASSSGQDEKLFF.

About this clonotype itself: One end of the junction fails to match germline, which may point to a read error. The chain combines TRBV3-1 with TRBJ2-5; 7 positions match TRBD1. The DNA matches TRBJ2-7 better at its end, which makes the J call doubtful. From germline, CDR1 is LGHDT and CDR2 YNNKEL (reference sequence). The CDR3 covers 14 residues. Here the CDR3 reads CAGSQDRQGYEQYF. CDR3 bases: TGTGCCGGCAGCCAAGATCGACAGGGCTACGAGCAGTACTTC.